This T cell receptor beta chain is from a study of blood T cell repertoires in COVID-19. Background on the study: Researchers got acute and convalescent COVID-19 samples from the United States, Italy and Spain. From T cells, B-cell-depleted T cells, or PBMCs came the material, which was cDNA or gDNA.

Authors' data handling: Scientists estimated how many nucleated cells there were by amplifying reference gene primers. Here immunoSEQ multiplex PCR was the method, and the copy in TCRdb shows in-frame clones only, minus some. V and J calls and clone size are those listed in that table; D and trimming were worked out from the DNA. The data contain under 300,000 clones, less than 90% of them singletons. Trimming removed 8 bases from V and 3 bases from J; junction bases left unmatched: 2. This CDR3 has 13 residues. The germline V gene encodes CDR1 MNHEY and CDR2 SMNVEV (reference sequence). This rearrangement joins TRBV27 to TRBJ2-1; 9 bases are a match to TRBD1. The TCR comes from a man aged 55 to 70 who had recovered from COVID-19. The sequenced sample was peripheral blood. The CDR3 nucleotides read TGTGCCAGCGGACAGGGGTTCTACAATGAGCAGTTCTTC. Its translation: CASGQGFYNEQFF.